The next 2 T cell receptor beta chains were all read from a single sample in a study of blood T cell repertoires in COVID-19. TCRdb's table, derived via immunoSEQ multiplex PCR, lists solely in-frame clones and lacks some. The sample has 100,000 to 120,000 clones; approximately 65% are singletons. Sequences were obtained from peripheral blood. The origin of the receptors is a woman in her sixties or seventies with acute or convalescent COVID-19.

In this sample, this clone turned up once. The chain carries TRBV29-1 and TRBJ1-2; maybe TRBD1 (6 bases). The germline V and J ends were trimmed by 5 bases and 0 bases, with 13 bases remaining between them. Germline CDR1 SQVTM, CDR2 ANQGSEA. The CDR3 extends over 14 amino acids. The CDR3 bases are TGCAGCGTTCGAGTGGACAGCACTAACTATGGCTACACCTTC. It encodes CSVRVDSTNYGYTF.

The chain joins TRBV2 to TRBJ2-3; D is uncertain. This CDR3 region has 13 residues. Germline V lookup: CDR1 SNHLY, CDR2 FYNNEI. Trimming removed 8 bases from V and 6 bases from J, with 15 bases in between. DNA of the CDR3: TGTGCCAGCCGATCCCCCCACAGCGATACGCAGTATTTT. This encodes CASRSPHSDTQYF. The full variable domain, in which reference TRBV2 and TRBJ2-3 provide the parts outside the CDR3, is EPEVTQTPSHQVTQMGQEVILRCVPISNHLYFYWYRQILGQKVEFLVSFYNNEISEKSEIFDDQFSVERPDGSNFTLKIRSTKLEDSAMYFCASRSPHSDTQYFGPGTRLTVL.